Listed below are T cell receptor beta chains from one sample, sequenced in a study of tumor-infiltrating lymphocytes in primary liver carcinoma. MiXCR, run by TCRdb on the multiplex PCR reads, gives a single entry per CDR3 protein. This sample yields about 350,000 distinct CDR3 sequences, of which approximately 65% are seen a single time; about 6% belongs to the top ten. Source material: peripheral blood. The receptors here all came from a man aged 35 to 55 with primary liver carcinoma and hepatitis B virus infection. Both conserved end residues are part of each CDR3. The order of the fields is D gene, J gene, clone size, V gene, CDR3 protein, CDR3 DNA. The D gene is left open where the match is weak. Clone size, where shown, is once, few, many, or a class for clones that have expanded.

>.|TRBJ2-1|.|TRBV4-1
CTSNQEPGWNEQFF
TGCACCAGCAACCAAGAACCAGGGTGGAATGAGCAGTTCTTC
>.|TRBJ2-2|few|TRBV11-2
CASSLVPTGIGLSFGELFF
TGTGCCAGCAGCTTAGTCCCAACGGGGATAGGGTTAAGTTTCGGGGAGCTGTTCTTT
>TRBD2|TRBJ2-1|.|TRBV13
CASSFPSGSDSSYNEQFF
TGTGCCAGCAGCTTTCCTAGCGGGTCCGATAGTTCCTACAATGAGCAGTTCTTC
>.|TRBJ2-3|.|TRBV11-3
CPSSYSGKPDTQYF
TGTCCCAGCAGCTATAGTGGGAAGCCAGATACGCAGTATTTT
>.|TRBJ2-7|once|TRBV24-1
CATSDLGREQYF
TGTGCCACCAGTGATTTGGGTCGCGAGCAGTACTTC
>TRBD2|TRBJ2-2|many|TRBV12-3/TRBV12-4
CASSLAGVHTGELFF
TGTGCCAGCAGCTTAGCGGGAGTTCATACCGGGGAGCTGTTTTTT
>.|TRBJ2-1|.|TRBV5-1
CASSLEGDAYNEQFF
TGCGCCAGCAGCTTGGAGGGTGATGCCTACAATGAGCAGTTCTTC
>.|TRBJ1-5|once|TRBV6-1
CASSGIHQPQHF
TGTGCCAGCAGTGGGATCCATCAGCCCCAGCATTTC
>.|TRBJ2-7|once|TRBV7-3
CASSINVDSEQYF
TGTGCCAGCAGCATAAACGTCGATAGCGAGCAGTACTTC
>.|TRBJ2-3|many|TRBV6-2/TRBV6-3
CASSKWDGRDTQYF
TGTGCCAGCAGCAAATGGGACGGCCGAGATACGCAGTATTTT
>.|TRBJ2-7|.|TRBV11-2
CASGLTGGIVYEQYF
TGTGCCAGCGGCCTGACTGGCGGGATCGTCTACGAGCAGTACTTC
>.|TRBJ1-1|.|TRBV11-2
CASSSRFTEAFF
TGTGCCAGCAGCTCACGGTTCACTGAAGCTTTCTTT
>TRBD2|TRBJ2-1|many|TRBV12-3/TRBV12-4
CASSLVGGSRFYEQFF
TGTGCCAGCAGTTTAGTAGGCGGGAGTCGGTTTTATGAGCAGTTCTTC
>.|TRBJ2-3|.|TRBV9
CASSLPGEPDTQYF
TGTGCCAGCAGCCTGCCGGGAGAGCCAGATACGCAGTATTTT
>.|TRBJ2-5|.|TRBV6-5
CASRTRQGREYQETQYF
TGTGCCAGCAGAACTAGACAGGGGAGGGAGTACCAAGAGACCCAGTACTTC
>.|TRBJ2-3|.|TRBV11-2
CANKDSEYPTDTQYF
TGTGCCAATAAAGATAGCGAATACCCCACAGACACGCAGTATTTT
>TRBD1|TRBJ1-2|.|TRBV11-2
CASSRPSGTGANYGYTF
TGTGCTAGCAGCCGACCTTCCGGGACAGGGGCTAACTATGGCTACACCTTC
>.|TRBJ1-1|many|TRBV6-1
CASSVLGNTEAFF
TGTGCCAGCAGTGTTCTGGGGAACACTGAAGCTTTCTTT
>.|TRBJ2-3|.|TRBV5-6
CASNLRTMDTQYF
TGTGCCAGCAACCTCCGGACTATGGATACGCAGTATTTT
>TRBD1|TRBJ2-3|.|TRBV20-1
CSATERQGRWDTQYF
TGCAGTGCTACCGAGAGACAGGGGAGATGGGATACGCAGTATTTT
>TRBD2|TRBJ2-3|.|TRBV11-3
CVSSSRTSTDTPYF
TGTGTCAGCAGCTCGCGGACTAGCACAGATACGCCGTATTTT
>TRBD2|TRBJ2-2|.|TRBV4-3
CASSQPTSGRRETRELFF
TGTGCCAGCAGCCAACCCACTAGCGGGCGAAGAGAAACCAGGGAGCTGTTTTTT
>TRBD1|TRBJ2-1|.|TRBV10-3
CATYTGGSNNEQFF
TGTGCCACATATACAGGGGGCTCTAACAATGAGCAGTTCTTC
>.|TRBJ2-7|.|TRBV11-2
CASSLVQRNFDVQYF
TGTGCCAGCAGTTTAGTCCAGCGAAACTTCGACGTGCAGTACTTC